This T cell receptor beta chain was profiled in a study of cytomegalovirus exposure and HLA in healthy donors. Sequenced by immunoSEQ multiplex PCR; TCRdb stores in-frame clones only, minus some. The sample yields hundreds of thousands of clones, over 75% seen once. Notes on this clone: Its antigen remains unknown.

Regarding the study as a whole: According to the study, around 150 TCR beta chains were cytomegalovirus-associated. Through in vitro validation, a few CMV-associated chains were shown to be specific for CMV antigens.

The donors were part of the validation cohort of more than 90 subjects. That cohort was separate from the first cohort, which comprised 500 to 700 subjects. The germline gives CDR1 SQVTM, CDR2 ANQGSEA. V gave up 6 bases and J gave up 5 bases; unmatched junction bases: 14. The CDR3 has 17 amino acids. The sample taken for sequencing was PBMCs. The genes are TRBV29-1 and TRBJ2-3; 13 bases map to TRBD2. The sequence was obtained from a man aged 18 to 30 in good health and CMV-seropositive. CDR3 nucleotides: TGCAGCGTCGGACTAGCGGGAGACCTTAGGGGGAAAGATACGCAGTATTTT. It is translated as CSVGLAGDLRGKDTQYF.